Below, 15 T cell receptor beta chains from the same sample are listed, as sequenced in a study of OX40 agonist ivuxolimab in advanced cancers. The repertoire was sequenced with immunoSEQ multiplex PCR; TCRdb's copy has only in-frame clones and lacks some. The repertoire includes approximately 59,000 clones, approximately 75% of them detected once, and over 0.7% sits in the top ten. The material was CD4+ or CD8+ T cells sorted from blood, obtained in a trial of the OX40 agonist ivuxolimab. All receptors derive from an adult with an advanced solid tumor such as melanoma, head and neck, liver or kidney cancer.

The chain is built from TRBV6-4 and TRBJ1-2; D gene ambiguous. The V and J ends lost 2 bases and 8 bases respectively, with 15 bases between them. Germline-derived CDR1 and CDR2 are MRHNA and SNTAGT. This CDR3 region has 14 residues. The chain's CDR3 is CASSDEVTTHGYTF. The CDR3 DNA follows: TGTGCCAGCAGTGACGAGGTAACGACTCACGGCTACACCTTC.

V and J are TRBV5-5 and TRBJ1-6; D is unclear. V was pared by 4 bases and J by 0 bases, with 11 bases between. Germline values: CDR1 SGHKS, CDR2 YYEKEE (reference sequence). There are 16 residues in the CDR3. CDR3 bases: TGTGCCAGCAGCCTGGACGGTAGCTCCTATAATTCACCCCTCCACTTT. Translated: CASSLDGSSYNSPLHF.

The chain uses TRBV7-2 and TRBJ2-5; 7 nucleotides line up with TRBD2. The CDR3 totals 13 residues. Trimming removed 5 bases from V and 4 bases from J; junction bases left unmatched: 4. Germline V CDR1 and CDR2: SGHTA, FQGNSA. The CDR3 DNA follows: TGTGCCAGCAGCGGGGACTATTCAGAGACCCAGTACTTC. It yields the protein CASSGDYSETQYF.

V gene TRBV28 combines with J gene TRBJ2-4; 11 nucleotides match TRBD2. CDR3 length: 14 amino acids. V gave up 6 bases and J gave up 9 bases; unmatched junction bases: 7. Per germline, CDR1 MDHEN and CDR2 SYDVKM. CDR3 DNA: TGTGCCAGCAGAACTAGCGGGGGCGCCCGCATTCAGTACTTC. This sequence encodes CASRTSGGARIQYF. The full variable domain, completed using reference TRBV28 and TRBJ2-4, is DVKVTQSSRYLVKRTGEKVFLECVQDMDHENMFWYRQDPGLGLRLIYFSYDVKMKEKGDIPEGYSVSREKKERFSLILESASTNQTSMYLCASRTSGGARIQYFGAGTRLSVL.

This sequence joins TRBV10-1 and TRBJ1-1, with D perhaps TRBD1 (5 bases). The CDR3 is made up of 14 amino acids. Germline V gene data show CDR1 as WNHNN and CDR2 as SYGVQD (reference sequence). V was pared by 0 bases and J by 7 bases, with 12 bases between. In DNA, the CDR3 is TGCGCCAGCAGTGAGTCGGGGACCGCCCGTGAAGCTTTCTTT. Encoded protein: CASSESGTAREAFF.

The genes are TRBV7-6 and TRBJ2-7, with D possibly being TRBD2 (6 bases). V lost 5 bases and J 10 bases, leaving 15 bases between the germline ends. The CDR3 loop spans 12 amino acids. The germline gives CDR1 SGHVS, CDR2 FNYEAQ. The CDR3 coding sequence is TGTGCCAGCAGCCCATCGACGGGGGTCCAGTACTTC. Translating it yields CASSPSTGVQYF.

V gene TRBV5-8 combines with J gene TRBJ1-1; 8 bases fit TRBD1. V lost 3 bases and J lost 3; bases outside the gene matches: 4. In germline, CDR1 is SGHTS, CDR2 YDEGEE. The CDR3 is 14 residues long. CDR3 loop: CASSWTGPYTEAFF. Written as DNA, the CDR3 is TGTGCCAGCAGCTGGACAGGGCCGTACACTGAAGCTTTCTTT.

The chain uses TRBV5-6 and TRBJ1-6; maybe TRBD1 (6 bases). The V end lost 1 base, the J end lost 8 bases, and 13 bases lay between the germline ends. This CDR3 has 15 residues. Germline-derived CDR1 and CDR2 are SGHDT and YYEEEE. The CDR3 DNA sequence: TGTGCCAGCAGCTTGTACGGGGGGCAGGATTCACCCCTCCACTTT. Protein: CASSLYGGQDSPLHF.

The gene calls are TRBV5-4 and TRBJ2-2; possible D gene TRBD1, 6 bases. Trimming pared 4 bases from V and 7 bases from J, leaving 14 bases between. Germline loops: CDR1 SGHNT, CDR2 YYREEE (reference sequence). The CDR3 runs to 14 residues. The CDR3 protein is CASSELQGDGELFF. CDR3 in DNA: TGTGCCAGCAGCGAATTACAGGGAGACGGGGAGCTGTTTTTT.

This clone was picked up a small number of times. The chain couples TRBV5-4 to TRBJ2-1; no firm D call. In germline, CDR1 is SGHNT, CDR2 YYREEE (reference sequence). The CDR3 runs 14 residues. V was shortened by 7 bases and J by 5 bases, with 16 bases between the two germline ends. The CDR3, as DNA: TGTGCCAGCTCCCGGTGGGCAGAAAACAATGAGCAGTTCTTC. This encodes CASSRWAENNEQFF.

This clone occurred a few times. The chain links TRBV19 to TRBJ1-5; 7 positions agree with TRBD1. Germline V gives CDR1 LNHDA, CDR2 SQIVND (reference sequence). The CDR3 loop spans 15 amino acids. Trimming cost V 4 bases and J 2 bases; bases outside gene matches: 5. The chain's CDR3 is CASSRDRAGNQPQHF. The CDR3 coding sequence is TGTGCCAGTAGTAGAGACAGGGCAGGCAATCAGCCCCAGCATTTT.

The genes are TRBV2 and TRBJ1-1; possible D gene TRBD1, 5 bases. Between the trimmed V and J ends, which lost 4 bases and 5 bases, there was a span of 14 bases. Germline CDR1 SNHLY, CDR2 FYNNEI. This CDR3 is built from 14 residues. The CDR3 sequence: CASSGGPVRTEAFF. The CDR3 DNA is TGTGCCAGCAGTGGGGGACCAGTTCGGACTGAAGCTTTCTTT.

V and J are TRBV14 and TRBJ2-1, with 7 bases lining up with TRBD2. The germline gives CDR1 SGHDN, CDR2 FVKESK. The CDR3 loop spans 15 amino acids. With V trimmed by 4 bases and J by 5 bases, 8 bases remained unmatched. For the CDR3, the DNA is TGTGCCAGCAGCCTTAGCGGGTTTCTAAACAATGAGCAGTTCTTC. Translated: CASSLSGFLNNEQFF.

CDR3 residues: CASSLDGQGWRNSPLHF. The CDR3 DNA is TGTGCCAGCAGCTTAGATGGACAGGGCTGGAGGAATTCACCCCTCCACTTT. This chain joins TRBV11-2 and TRBJ1-6; 8 bases align to TRBD1. This CDR3 has 17 amino acids. Trimming cost V 0 bases and J 7 bases; bases outside gene matches: 8. Germline assignment: CDR1 SGHAT and CDR2 FQNNGV.

The table lists this clone with a few counts. The chain carries TRBV9 and TRBJ2-3; D is possibly TRBD2 (5 bases). V was cut by 0 bases and J by 0 bases, with 8 bases left in between. Germline values: CDR1 SGDLS, CDR2 YYNGEE. The CDR3 length is 15 residues. CDR3 bases: TGTGCCAGCAGCGTAGTCGGGGTGAGCACAGATACGCAGTATTTT. It specifies CASSVVGVSTDTQYF.